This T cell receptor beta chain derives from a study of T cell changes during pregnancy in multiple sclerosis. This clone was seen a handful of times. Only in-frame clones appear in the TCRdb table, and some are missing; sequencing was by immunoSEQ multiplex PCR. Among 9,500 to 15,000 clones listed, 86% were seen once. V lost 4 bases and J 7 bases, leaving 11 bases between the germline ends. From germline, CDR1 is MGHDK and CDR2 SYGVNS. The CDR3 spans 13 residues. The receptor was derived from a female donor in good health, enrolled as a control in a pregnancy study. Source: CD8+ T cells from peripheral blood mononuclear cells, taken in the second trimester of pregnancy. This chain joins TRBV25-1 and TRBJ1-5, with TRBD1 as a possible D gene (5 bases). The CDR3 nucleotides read TGTGCCAGCAGTGGAGGTCAGGGCCAGCCCCAGCATTTT. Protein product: CASSGGQGQPQHF.